One T cell receptor (beta chain) is described in this entry. This specimen comes from a study of blood T cell repertoires in COVID-19. At the level of the study: T cells, B-cell-depleted T cells, or PBMCs provided the cDNA or gDNA that served as material.

The CDR3 totals 13 residues. Trimming removed 2 bases at V and 2 bases at J, with 6 bases between. Germline CDR1 and CDR2: MDHEN and SYDVKM. Original processing notes: Scientists estimated how many nucleated cells there were by amplifying reference gene primers. Only in-frame clones appear in the TCRdb table, and some are missing; sequencing was by immunoSEQ multiplex PCR. The DNA was the basis for D and trimming; V, J and clone size are from that table. The repertoire holds some 210,000 clones, with roughly 86% as singletons. This chain uses TRBV28 with TRBJ2-5; D gene uncertain. The sequenced sample was peripheral blood. The TCR sequence derives from a woman in her 70s with active or convalescent COVID-19. The CDR3 spells CASSLIEQETQYF. Here the CDR3 DNA reads TGTGCCAGCAGTTTAATAGAGCAAGAGACCCAGTACTTC.